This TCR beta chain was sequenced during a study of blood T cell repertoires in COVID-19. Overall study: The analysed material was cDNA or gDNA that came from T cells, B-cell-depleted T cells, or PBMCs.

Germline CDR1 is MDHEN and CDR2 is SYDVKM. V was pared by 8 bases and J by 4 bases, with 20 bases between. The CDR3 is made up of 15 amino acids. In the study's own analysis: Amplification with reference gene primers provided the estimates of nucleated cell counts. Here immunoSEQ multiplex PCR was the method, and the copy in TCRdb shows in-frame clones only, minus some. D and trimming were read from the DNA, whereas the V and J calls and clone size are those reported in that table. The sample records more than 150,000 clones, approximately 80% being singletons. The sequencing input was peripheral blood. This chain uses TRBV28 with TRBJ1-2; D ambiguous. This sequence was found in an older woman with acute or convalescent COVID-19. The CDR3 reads CASGMRARRIYGYTF. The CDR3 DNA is TGTGCCAGCGGAATGCGGGCGCGTAGAATCTATGGCTACACCTTC.